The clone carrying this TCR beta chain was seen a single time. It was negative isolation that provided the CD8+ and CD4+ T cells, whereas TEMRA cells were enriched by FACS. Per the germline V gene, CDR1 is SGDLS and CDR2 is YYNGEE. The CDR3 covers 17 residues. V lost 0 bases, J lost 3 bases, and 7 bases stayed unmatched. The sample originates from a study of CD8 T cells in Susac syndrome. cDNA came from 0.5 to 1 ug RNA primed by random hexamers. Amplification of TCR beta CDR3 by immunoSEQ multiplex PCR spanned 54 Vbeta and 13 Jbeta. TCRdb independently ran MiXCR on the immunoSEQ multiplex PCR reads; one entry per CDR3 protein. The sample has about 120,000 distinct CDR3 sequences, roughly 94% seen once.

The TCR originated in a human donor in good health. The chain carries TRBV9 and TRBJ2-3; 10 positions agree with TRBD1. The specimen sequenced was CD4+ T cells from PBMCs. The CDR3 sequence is CASSVERDRGQTDTQYF. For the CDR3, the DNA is TGTGCCAGCAGCGTAGAAAGGGACAGGGGCCAGACAGATACGCAGTATTTT.